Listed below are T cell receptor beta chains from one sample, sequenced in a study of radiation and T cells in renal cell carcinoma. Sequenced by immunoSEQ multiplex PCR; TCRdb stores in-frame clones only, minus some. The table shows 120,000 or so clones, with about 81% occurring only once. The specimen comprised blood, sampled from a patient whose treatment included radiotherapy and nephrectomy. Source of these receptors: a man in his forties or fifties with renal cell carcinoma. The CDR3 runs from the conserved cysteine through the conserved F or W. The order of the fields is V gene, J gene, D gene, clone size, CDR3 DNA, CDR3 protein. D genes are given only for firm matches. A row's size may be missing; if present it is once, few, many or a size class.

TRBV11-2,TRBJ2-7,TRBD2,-,TGTGCCAGCAGCCCCGCCGTGAGGAGGGACTATACCTACGAGCAGTACTTC,CASSPAVRRDYTYEQYF
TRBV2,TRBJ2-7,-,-,TGTGCCAGTGCGCTGTTCGAGCAGTACTTC,CASALFEQYF
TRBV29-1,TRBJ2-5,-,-,TGCAGCGTAAAGGGTGACGGAGAGACCCAGTACTTC,CSVKGDGETQYF
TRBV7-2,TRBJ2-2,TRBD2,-,TGTGCCAGCAGCTTATTTTTAGCGGGAGTGACCGGGGAGCTGTTTTTT,CASSLFLAGVTGELFF
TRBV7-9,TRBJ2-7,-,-,TGTGCCAGCAGCTTCGAGGTCAACTACGAGCAGTACTTC,CASSFEVNYEQYF
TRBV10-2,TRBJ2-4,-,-,TGCGCCAGCAGGCCCGGGGCTCTAGCCAAAAACATTCAGTACTTC,CASRPGALAKNIQYF
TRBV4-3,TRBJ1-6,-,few,TGCGCCAGCAGCCAAGGATTCAGTAAGAATTCACCCCTCCACTTT,CASSQGFSKNSPLHF
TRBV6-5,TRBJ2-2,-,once,TGTGCCAGCAGTACGACACTAGGGACCGGGGAGCTGTTTTTT,CASSTTLGTGELFF
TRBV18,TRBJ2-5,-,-,TGTGCCAGCTCACCATTGTCGGGGGGCCGCCAAGAGACCCAGTACTTC,CASSPLSGGRQETQYF
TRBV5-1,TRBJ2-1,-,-,TGCGCCAGCAGCTTTATCCCGGGGGCAACTAGATATGAGCAGTTCTTC,CASSFIPGATRYEQFF
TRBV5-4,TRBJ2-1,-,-,TGTGCCAGCAGCTTGGCGCGACGAGGGGATGAGCAGTTCTTC,CASSLARRGDEQFF
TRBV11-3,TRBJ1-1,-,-,TGTGCCAGCAGCGCGGACGTGAACACTGAAGCTTTCTTT,CASSADVNTEAFF